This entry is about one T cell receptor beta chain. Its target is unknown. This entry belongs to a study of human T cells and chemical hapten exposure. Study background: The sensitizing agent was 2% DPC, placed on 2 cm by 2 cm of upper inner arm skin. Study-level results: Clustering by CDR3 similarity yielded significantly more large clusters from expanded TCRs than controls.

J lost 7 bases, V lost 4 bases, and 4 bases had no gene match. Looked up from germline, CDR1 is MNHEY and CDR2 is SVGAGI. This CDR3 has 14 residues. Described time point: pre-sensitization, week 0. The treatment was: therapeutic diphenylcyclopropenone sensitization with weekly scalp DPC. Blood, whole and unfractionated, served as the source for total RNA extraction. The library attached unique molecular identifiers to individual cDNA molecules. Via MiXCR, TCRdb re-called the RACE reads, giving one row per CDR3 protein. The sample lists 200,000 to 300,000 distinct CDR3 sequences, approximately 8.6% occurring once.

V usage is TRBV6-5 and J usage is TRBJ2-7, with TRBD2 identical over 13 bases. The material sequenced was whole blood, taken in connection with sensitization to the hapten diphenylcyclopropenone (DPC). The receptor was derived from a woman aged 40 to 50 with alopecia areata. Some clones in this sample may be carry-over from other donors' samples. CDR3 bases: TGTGCCAGCAGTTCCCCGGGACTAGCGGGAGAGCAGTACTTC. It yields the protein CASSSPGLAGEQYF.